A selection of T cell receptor beta chains follows, all from one sample in a study of PD-L1 blockade in urothelial cancer. This table comes from immunoSEQ multiplex PCR, and its TCRdb copy is limited to in-frame clones, with some not included. The sample has roughly 52,000 clones, roughly 82% seen once. The sequenced sample was PBMCs, obtained around atezolizumab (anti-PD-L1) treatment. These receptors were collected from a man aged 50 to 59 with urothelial cancer. Each CDR3 is given with its conserved first and last residue. Fields, in order: V gene, D gene, J gene, clone size, CDR3 protein, CDR3 DNA. The D gene is left open where the match is weak. Clone size is stated in some rows and not others, as once, few, many or a class when expanded.

v_gene: TRBV6-4
d_gene: TRBD1
j_gene: TRBJ2-3
abundance: .
CDR3aa: CASSAGGDTDTQYF
CDR3nt: TGTGCCAGCAGTGCAGGGGGAGACACAGATACGCAGTATTTT

v_gene: TRBV30
d_gene: .
j_gene: TRBJ1-1
abundance: .
CDR3aa: CAWTGLIPMNTEAFF
CDR3nt: TGTGCCTGGACTGGACTAATTCCCATGAACACTGAAGCTTTCTTT

v_gene: TRBV6-5
d_gene: .
j_gene: TRBJ2-2
abundance: .
CDR3aa: CASSYSRTNTGELFF
CDR3nt: TGTGCCAGCAGTTACTCGAGGACGAACACCGGGGAGCTGTTTTTT

v_gene: TRBV4-3
d_gene: TRBD2
j_gene: TRBJ2-1
abundance: .
CDR3aa: CASSQGLAGAGFF
CDR3nt: TGCGCCAGCAGCCAAGGACTAGCGGGAGCGGGGTTCTTC

v_gene: TRBV30
d_gene: TRBD1
j_gene: TRBJ1-2
abundance: .
CDR3aa: CAWIGQGEGGYTF
CDR3nt: TGTGCCTGGATCGGACAGGGGGAGGGTGGCTACACCTTC

v_gene: TRBV15
d_gene: TRBD2
j_gene: TRBJ2-3
abundance: .
CDR3aa: CATSRAAGAPDTQYF
CDR3nt: TGTGCCACCAGCAGAGCAGCGGGAGCACCAGATACGCAGTATTTT

v_gene: TRBV6-5
d_gene: .
j_gene: TRBJ2-7
abundance: .
CDR3aa: CASSRGALTYEQYF
CDR3nt: TGTGCCAGCAGTCGGGGGGCCCTAACCTACGAGCAGTACTTC

v_gene: TRBV19
d_gene: TRBD1
j_gene: TRBJ1-3
abundance: .
CDR3aa: CASSLQGAISGNTIYF
CDR3nt: TGTGCCAGTAGTTTACAGGGGGCGATCTCTGGAAACACCATATATTTT

v_gene: TRBV30
d_gene: TRBD1
j_gene: TRBJ2-2
abundance: .
CDR3aa: CAGTGTPLNTGELFF
CDR3nt: TGTGCGGGGACAGGGACCCCTCTCAACACCGGGGAGCTGTTTTTT

v_gene: TRBV19
d_gene: .
j_gene: TRBJ1-5
abundance: .
CDR3aa: CASHRESEPQHF
CDR3nt: TGTGCCAGCCACAGAGAAAGTGAGCCCCAGCATTTT

v_gene: TRBV6-5
d_gene: .
j_gene: TRBJ1-2
abundance: .
CDR3aa: CASSYSGRVNYGYTF
CDR3nt: TGTGCCAGCAGTTACTCGGGGAGGGTTAACTATGGCTACACCTTC

v_gene: TRBV27
d_gene: TRBD1
j_gene: TRBJ2-7
abundance: .
CDR3aa: CASSLSVQGAYEQYF
CDR3nt: TGTGCCAGCAGTTTATCGGTTCAGGGGGCCTACGAGCAGTACTTC

v_gene: TRBV5-6
d_gene: TRBD1
j_gene: TRBJ2-1
abundance: .
CDR3aa: CASSLFGTGRHNEQFF
CDR3nt: TGTGCCAGCAGCTTGTTTGGGACAGGGAGACACAATGAGCAGTTCTTC

v_gene: TRBV19
d_gene: .
j_gene: TRBJ2-7
abundance: once
CDR3aa: CASSNRAGISYEQYF
CDR3nt: TGTGCCAGTAGCAACAGGGCCGGGATCTCCTACGAGCAGTACTTC

v_gene: TRBV27
d_gene: .
j_gene: TRBJ1-6
abundance: .
CDR3aa: CASSRRTDYNSPLHF
CDR3nt: TGTGCCAGCAGTCGGCGGACAGATTATAATTCACCCCTCCACTTT

v_gene: TRBV7-8
d_gene: TRBD1
j_gene: TRBJ1-3
abundance: few
CDR3aa: CASSTRQGKAFGNTIYF
CDR3nt: TGTGCCAGCAGCACTCGACAGGGAAAAGCTTTCGGAAACACCATATATTTT

v_gene: TRBV29-1
d_gene: TRBD1
j_gene: TRBJ2-2
abundance: .
CDR3aa: CSVVSEPGTGDGELFF
CDR3nt: TGCAGCGTTGTTTCCGAACCCGGGACAGGGGACGGGGAGCTGTTTTTT

v_gene: TRBV5-1
d_gene: .
j_gene: TRBJ1-1
abundance: .
CDR3aa: CASSLNTLNTEAFF
CDR3nt: TGCGCCAGCAGCTTGAACACCTTGAACACTGAAGCTTTCTTT

v_gene: TRBV6-6
d_gene: .
j_gene: TRBJ1-1
abundance: .
CDR3aa: CASSWDMLNTEAFF
CDR3nt: TGTGCCAGCTCCTGGGACATGTTGAACACTGAAGCTTTCTTT

v_gene: TRBV7-2
d_gene: TRBD1
j_gene: TRBJ1-6
abundance: once
CDR3aa: CASSLAGGSNSPLHF
CDR3nt: TGTGCCAGCAGCTTAGCAGGGGGCAGTAATTCACCCCTCCACTTT

v_gene: TRBV19
d_gene: TRBD2
j_gene: TRBJ2-1
abundance: .
CDR3aa: CASSTWGGSSYNEQFF
CDR3nt: TGTGCCAGTAGTACCTGGGGGGGGAGCTCCTACAATGAGCAGTTCTTC

v_gene: TRBV9
d_gene: TRBD2
j_gene: TRBJ2-7
abundance: once
CDR3aa: CASSPTSGGYSYEQYF
CDR3nt: TGTGCCAGCAGCCCAACTAGCGGGGGGTATTCCTACGAGCAGTACTTC

v_gene: TRBV6-6
d_gene: .
j_gene: TRBJ2-2
abundance: .
CDR3aa: CASSLAPNTGELFF
CDR3nt: TGTGCCAGCAGTCTAGCACCGAACACCGGGGAGCTGTTTTTT

v_gene: TRBV6-1
d_gene: .
j_gene: TRBJ2-7
abundance: .
CDR3aa: CASSVGTPGDSYEQYF
CDR3nt: TGTGCCAGCAGTGTGGGCACTCCAGGGGACTCCTACGAGCAGTACTTC

v_gene: TRBV25-1
d_gene: .
j_gene: TRBJ1-4
abundance: .
CDR3aa: CASSREGTARYEKLFF
CDR3nt: TGTGCCAGCAGCCGAGAAGGTACGGCTAGATATGAAAAACTGTTTTTT

v_gene: TRBV6-1
d_gene: .
j_gene: TRBJ2-1
abundance: once
CDR3aa: CASSDGSSYNEQFF
CDR3nt: TGTGCCAGCAGTGACGGGAGCTCCTACAATGAGCAGTTCTTC